Included here is one T cell receptor beta chain sequence, with context. Antigen: not known. The same CDR3 also results from other DNA sequences found in this sample. As to treatment: over 15 received Ad26.COV2.S at low or high dose, single or two shots; roughly five received placebo; per-sample allocation not given. All samples were drawn on day 63, counting from the first vaccine or placebo injection. Boston hosted the donor, who was an adult aged 18-55 years. The source of the sample is a study of Ad26.COV2.S vaccination and SARS-CoV-2 variants. The wider study: Ad26.COV2.S shots went into the muscle once or twice, 56 days apart.

Trimming stripped 1 base from V and 0 bases from J, with 6 bases between. Germline V CDR1 and CDR2: SGHAT, FQNNGV. The CDR3 has 14 amino acids. Study-level findings and limits: Possible underestimation of total T cell responses by the TCR breadth and depth analyses was noted. Vaccine recipients showed a spike-specific TCR breadth that was higher than in placebo recipients.

The method was immunoSEQ multiplex PCR; TCRdb's version includes in-frame clones alone and lacks a portion of them. The sample consists of under 300,000 clones, around 90% of them appearing once. The chain employs TRBV11-2 and TRBJ1-1, with D unresolved. The sequence came from a person aged 18 to 59 who received the Ad26.COV2.S COVID-19 vaccine or a placebo. This specimen was peripheral blood, taken in a trial of Ad26.COV2.S vaccine versus placebo. The CDR3 bases are TGTGCCAGCAGCTTAGGGGCCGTGAACACTGAAGCTTTCTTT. Its protein product is CASSLGAVNTEAFF.